A selection of T cell receptor beta chains follows, all from one sample in a study of T cell repertoires in cytomegalovirus infection. In TCRdb, the reads were re-called with MiXCR into one record per CDR3 protein. This sample has about 46,000 distinct CDR3 sequences, with roughly 22% found just once. Antigen specificity for these receptors is unknown. The sample consisted of PBMCs, sequenced either directly or after in vitro stimulation (not recorded which). Receptors were obtained from a human donor in good health (CMV status not recorded). Some clones in this sample may be carry-over from other donors' samples. Both conserved end residues are part of each CDR3. The D gene is left open where the match is weak. A row's size may be missing; if present it is once, few, many or a size class.

D gene	V gene	clone size	J gene	CDR3 protein	CDR3 DNA
TRBD1	TRBV7-9	many	TRBJ1-2	CASSLGGAGGNYGYTF	TGTGCCAGCAGCTTAGGAGGGGCAGGGGGAAACTATGGCTACACCTTC
TRBD1	TRBV28	few	TRBJ1-5	CASSRDSYNQPQHF	TGTGCCAGCAGTCGGGACAGTTACAATCAGCCCCAGCATTTT
.	TRBV2	few	TRBJ2-2	CASSKEDTGELFF	TGTGCCAGCAGCAAAGAGGACACCGGGGAGCTGTTTTTT
.	TRBV7-2	many	TRBJ2-1	CASSDRPARWAYNEQFF	TGTGCCAGCAGCGATAGACCGGCGAGATGGGCCTACAATGAGCAGTTCTTC
TRBD2	TRBV7-2	many	TRBJ2-7	CASSSTTTLAGHEQYF	TGTGCCAGCAGCTCCACCACAACTCTAGCGGGGCACGAGCAGTACTTC
.	TRBV7-2	many	TRBJ2-2	CASSLAGNTGELFF	TGTGCCAGCAGCTTAGCGGGGAACACCGGGGAGCTGTTTTTT
.	TRBV4-3	many	TRBJ2-3	CASSQERGDTQYF	TGCGCCAGCAGCCAAGAGAGGGGGGATACGCAGTATTTT
.	TRBV2	.	TRBJ2-3	CASSDQGGPDTQYF	TGTGCCAGCAGTGACCAGGGTGGGCCAGATACGCAGTATTTT
.	TRBV2	few	TRBJ2-6	CASSGSGGGAGANVLTF	TGTGCCAGCAGTGGGTCAGGGGGAGGCGCTGGGGCCAACGTCCTGACTTTC
.	TRBV6-2/TRBV6-3	many	TRBJ2-1	CASSFYRARIADQNNEQFF	TGTGCCAGCAGTTTCTACAGAGCTCGAATAGCGGACCAAAACAATGAGCAGTTCTTC
TRBD1	TRBV7-8	few	TRBJ1-3	CASAPQAGGSGNTIYF	TGTGCCAGCGCCCCCCAGGCAGGGGGCTCTGGAAACACCATATATTTT
TRBD1	TRBV19	.	TRBJ2-1	CASSIETGSYEQFF	TGTGCCAGTAGTATCGAGACAGGGAGTTATGAGCAGTTCTTC
.	TRBV24-1	medium-sized	TRBJ2-3	CATSDSIVDTQYF	TGTGCCACCAGTGATTCTATAGTAGATACGCAGTATTTT
.	TRBV20-1	.	TRBJ2-1	CSALLGDEQFF	TGCAGTGCCCTGCTGGGGGATGAGCAGTTCTTC
.	TRBV7-9	few	TRBJ2-3	CASSTARDSKSHTQYF	TGTGCCAGCAGCACCGCCCGGGACTCCAAAAGCCATACGCAGTATTTT
.	TRBV7-9	many	TRBJ2-7	CASSYLYEQYF	TGTGCCAGCAGCTACCTTTACGAGCAGTACTTC
TRBD1	TRBV7-2	many	TRBJ2-3	CASSVGGLSTDTQYF	TGTGCCAGCAGCGTAGGGGGCCTGAGCACAGATACGCAGTATTTT
TRBD1	TRBV12-3/TRBV12-4	few	TRBJ2-7	CASTRDRGVEEQYF	TGTGCCAGCACCCGAGACAGGGGAGTAGAGGAGCAGTACTTC
.	TRBV6-2/TRBV6-3	many	TRBJ2-5	CASSSRVEETQYF	TGTGCCAGCAGTTCCAGGGTTGAAGAGACCCAGTACTTC
TRBD1	TRBV10-3	.	TRBJ1-5	CAAGTGAGQPQHF	TGTGCCGCCGGGACAGGGGCCGGTCAGCCCCAGCATTTT
.	TRBV2	.	TRBJ1-1	CASSGSPGNTEAFF	TGTGCCAGCAGCGGCAGCCCGGGGAACACTGAAGCTTTCTTT
.	TRBV27	few	TRBJ2-1	CASRSYNEQFF	TGTGCCAGTCGCTCCTACAATGAGCAGTTCTTC
.	TRBV7-2	many	TRBJ1-2	CASSLLSRTNYGYTF	TGTGCCAGCAGCTTATTAAGCAGGACTAACTATGGCTACACCTTC
TRBD1	TRBV7-2	.	TRBJ1-4	CASSVDRGNEKLFF	TGTGCCAGCAGCGTCGACAGGGGGAATGAAAAACTGTTTTTT
.	TRBV4-1	few	TRBJ2-1	CASSPKPLALRPYNEQFF	TGCGCCAGCAGCCCCAAGCCCCTGGCCCTCCGGCCGTACAATGAGCAGTTCTTC
.	TRBV7-9	few	TRBJ1-3	CASSLVPGSSGNTIYF	TGTGCCAGCAGCTTAGTCCCGGGGAGCTCTGGAAACACCATATATTTT
TRBD2	TRBV6-6	few	TRBJ2-1	CASSLAGGTYNEQFF	TGTGCCAGCAGTCTTGCGGGGGGGACCTACAATGAGCAGTTCTTC
TRBD1	TRBV4-3	.	TRBJ1-6	CASSQEWDSGFWALHF	TGCGCCAGCAGCCAAGAATGGGACAGCGGGTTTTGGGCCCTCCACTTT
.	TRBV5-6	many	TRBJ2-4	CASRVGEDQRNIQYF	TGTGCCAGCAGGGTCGGGGAGGACCAACGGAACATTCAGTACTTC
.	TRBV2	few	TRBJ1-2	CASRMDDGYTF	TGTGCCAGCAGAATGGACGATGGCTACACCTTC
.	TRBV5-5	few	TRBJ1-1	CASSSHGARAFF	TGTGCCAGCTCCTCCCATGGGGCTCGGGCTTTCTTT
.	TRBV20-1	.	TRBJ1-6	CSATPLGRASPLHF	TGCAGTGCTACCCCCCTGGGCAGGGCGTCACCCCTCCACTTT
TRBD1	TRBV18	few	TRBJ2-6	CASSPAGTGSGANVLTF	TGTGCCAGCTCACCCGCAGGGACAGGCTCTGGGGCCAACGTCCTGACTTTC
TRBD2	TRBV7-2	many	TRBJ2-3	CASSQQSGRASDTQYF	TGTGCCAGCAGCCAACAGAGCGGGAGGGCCTCAGATACGCAGTATTTT
.	TRBV5-4	few	TRBJ1-4	CASSLDQSDEKLFF	TGTGCCAGCAGCTTGGACCAGTCGGACGAAAAACTGTTTTTT
.	TRBV5-1	.	TRBJ2-7	CASSLRADPSREQYF	TGCGCCAGCAGCTTGAGGGCAGACCCTAGTCGGGAGCAGTACTTC
TRBD1	TRBV25-1	few	TRBJ1-3	CASRGTGTTRGNTIYF	TGTGCCAGCAGGGGGACAGGGACGACTCGAGGAAACACCATATATTTT
TRBD2	TRBV28	.	TRBJ2-4	CASSLWETSGSPGAKNIQYF	TGTGCCAGCAGTTTATGGGAAACTAGCGGGAGCCCCGGGGCCAAAAACATTCAGTACTTC
TRBD2	TRBV7-9	many	TRBJ2-5	CASSLLAGGQETQYF	TGTGCCAGCAGCCTCCTAGCGGGAGGGCAAGAGACCCAGTACTTC
.	TRBV7-2	many	TRBJ1-4	CASSLVREDKLFF	TGTGCCAGCAGCTTAGTGAGGGAAGATAAACTGTTTTTT
.	TRBV7-9	.	TRBJ1-2	CASSPETANYGYTF	TGTGCCAGCAGCCCGGAGACAGCCAACTATGGCTACACCTTC
TRBD1	TRBV20-1	few	TRBJ1-5	CSASKGQGEQPQHF	TGCAGTGCTAGTAAGGGACAGGGCGAGCAGCCCCAGCATTTT
.	TRBV6-6	few	TRBJ1-5	CASSYRARGNQPQHF	TGTGCCAGCAGTTACCGGGCCAGGGGCAATCAGCCCCAGCATTTT
.	TRBV12-3/TRBV12-4	.	TRBJ1-1	CASSFPAGMGEAFF	TGTGCCAGCAGTTTCCCGGCGGGTATGGGTGAAGCTTTCTTT
.	TRBV7-2	.	TRBJ2-1	CASSLVGGASEQFF	TGTGCCAGCAGCTTAGTTGGGGGAGCCTCTGAGCAGTTCTTC
.	TRBV5-6	few	TRBJ1-5	CASSLAAGWQPQHF	TGTGCCAGCAGCTTGGCGGCAGGGTGGCAGCCCCAGCATTTT
.	TRBV7-9	.	TRBJ1-2	CASSFRSSYGYTF	TGTGCCAGCAGCTTCCGCAGTTCCTATGGCTACACCTTC